The 9 T cell receptor beta chains below all came from one sample that was sequenced in a study of CD4 T cells in relation to SARS-CoV-2 and coronaviruses. These receptors' targets are unknown. TCRdb keeps only in-frame clones here, not all; method: immunoSEQ multiplex PCR. The sample yields 35,000 to 45,000 clones, around 82% seen once. Material: naive CD4+ T cells from PBMCs, cultured in vitro. Stated subset: naive CD4+ T cells isolated by negative enrichment. The receptor source for this set is an adult with COVID-19.

The chain carries TRBV9 and TRBJ1-3, with D possibly being TRBD1 (5 bases). V dropped 2 bases and J dropped 1 base, with 16 bases sitting between them. The CDR3 has 17 residues. Germline V lookup: CDR1 SGDLS, CDR2 YYNGEE. The CDR3 DNA follows: TGTGCCAGCAGCGTCACCGGGACCGGATCTTCTGGAAACACCATATATTTT. Its protein product is CASSVTGTGSSGNTIYF. Looking up the rest from reference TRBV9 and TRBJ1-3 gives the full variable domain: DSGVTQTPKHLITATGQRVTLRCSPRSGDLSVYWYQQSLDQGLQFLIQYYNGEERAKGNILERFSAQQFPDLHSELNLSSLELGDSALYFCASSVTGTGSSGNTIYFGEGSWLTVV.

This clone showed up just a few times. The chain couples TRBV4-2 to TRBJ2-1; 8 nucleotides align to TRBD2. The CDR3 covers 15 residues. After removal of 5 bases from V and 6 bases from J, the junction contained 9 bases not matched to a gene. Germline V CDR1 and CDR2: LGHNA, YNFKEQ. Here the CDR3 DNA reads TGTGCCAGCAGCTACCCCGGGACTAGTTTCAATGAGCAGTTCTTC. Its protein product is CASSYPGTSFNEQFF.

The rearrangement joins TRBV4-1 to TRBJ2-2; 11 nucleotides match TRBD1. This CDR3 comprises 16 residues. Germline V gene lookup returns CDR1 MGHRA and CDR2 YSYEKL. The V gene end was trimmed by 4 bases and the J gene end by 7 bases; junction bases not matched to a gene: 8. The DNA for the CDR3 is TGCGCCAGCAGCCCTTGGACAGGGGGCGTCGACGGGGAGCTGTTTTTT. Translated, it gives CASSPWTGGVDGELFF.

This chain connects TRBV6-5 to TRBJ2-3; 9 nucleotides line up with TRBD2. There are 13 residues in the CDR3. V lost 6 bases and J lost 4; bases outside the gene matches: 2. Germline-derived CDR1 and CDR2 are MNHEY and SVGAGI. The CDR3 spells CASSGTSPDTQYF. For the CDR3, the DNA is TGTGCCAGCAGCGGGACTAGCCCAGATACGCAGTATTTT.

The V gene is TRBV3-1 (or the pseudogene TRBV3-2), the J gene TRBJ2-2, with D maybe TRBD2 (6 bases). The CDR3 is made up of 14 amino acids. Germline lookup yields CDR1 LGHDT and CDR2 YNNKEL (reference sequence). Trimming took off 6 bases at V and 8 bases at J, with 16 bases between the two ends. The CDR3 loop is CASSPLTRFGELFF. The CDR3 region has the DNA TGTGCCAGCAGTCCGCTGACTAGGTTTGGGGAGCTGTTTTTT.

The V gene is TRBV4-1, the J gene TRBJ2-1, with D hard to call. Germline-derived CDR1 and CDR2 are MGHRA and YSYEKL. This CDR3 has 17 amino acids. Trimming cost V 4 bases and J 3 bases, with 19 bases left between them. DNA of the CDR3: TGCGCCAGCAGCCGCGCTTTCTACCAGAGAAACTACAATGAGCAGTTCTTC. As protein: CASSRAFYQRNYNEQFF.

The rearrangement links TRBV2 to TRBJ2-3; TRBD2 aligns across 10 bases. The germline gives CDR1 SNHLY, CDR2 FYNNEI. This CDR3 has 15 residues. V lost 5 bases, J lost 1 base, and 3 bases stayed unmatched. CDR3 bases: TGTGCCAGCAGTTCAACTAGCGGGGGCACAGATACGCAGTATTTT. Translating gives CASSSTSGGTDTQYF.

The rearrangement joins TRBV7-9 to TRBJ2-7; the match to TRBD2 covers 12 bases. The trim removed 4 bases at V and 6 bases at J, leaving 10 bases unmatched. Germline lookup yields CDR1 SEHNR and CDR2 FQNEAQ (reference sequence). CDR3 length: 16 amino acids. The CDR3 nucleotides are TGTGCCAGCAGCTGGGCTAGCGGGAGGGGGGGCTTCGAGCAGTACTTC. It codes for CASSWASGRGGFEQYF.

This chain uses TRBV7-2 with TRBJ1-1; TRBD1 matches at 7 bases. The J segment lost 7 bases and the V segment lost 5 bases, leaving 7 bases of the junction unmatched. Per germline, CDR1 SGHTA and CDR2 FQGNSA. This CDR3 is built from 13 residues. CDR3 sequence: CASSPDRVGEAFF. Written as DNA, the CDR3 is TGTGCCAGCAGCCCCGACAGGGTGGGTGAAGCTTTCTTT.